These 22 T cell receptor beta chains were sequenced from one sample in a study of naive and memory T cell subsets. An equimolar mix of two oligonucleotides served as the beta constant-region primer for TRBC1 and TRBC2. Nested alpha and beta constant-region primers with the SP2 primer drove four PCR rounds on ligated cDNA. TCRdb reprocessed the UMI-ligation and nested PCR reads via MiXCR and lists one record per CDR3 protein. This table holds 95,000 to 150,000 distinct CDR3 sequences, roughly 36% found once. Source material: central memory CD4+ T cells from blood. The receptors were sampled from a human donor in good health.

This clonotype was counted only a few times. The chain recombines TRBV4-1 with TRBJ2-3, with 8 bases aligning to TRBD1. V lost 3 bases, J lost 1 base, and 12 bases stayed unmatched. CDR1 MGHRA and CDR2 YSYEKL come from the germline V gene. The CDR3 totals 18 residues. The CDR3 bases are TGCGCCAGCAGCCAGGACCAGCTTCAGGGGGCACGCACAGATACGCAGTATTTT. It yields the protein CASSQDQLQGARTDTQYF.

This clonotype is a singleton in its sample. The CDR3 sequence: CSASPDRVNRETQYF. The CDR3 DNA reads as TGCAGTGCTTCCCCGGACAGGGTGAATAGGGAGACCCAGTACTTC. The chain has TRBV20-1 and TRBJ2-5; 8 bases line up with TRBD1. Looked up from germline, CDR1 is DFQATT and CDR2 is SNEGSKA (reference sequence). The junction had 13 bases not matched to a gene; V was cut back by 5 bases and J by 5 bases. The length of the CDR3 is 15 residues.

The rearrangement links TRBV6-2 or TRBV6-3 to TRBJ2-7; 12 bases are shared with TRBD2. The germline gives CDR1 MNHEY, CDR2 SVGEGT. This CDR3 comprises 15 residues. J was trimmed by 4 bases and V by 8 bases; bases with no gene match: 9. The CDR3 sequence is CASLAGGPMRYEQYF. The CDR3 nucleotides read TGTGCCAGCCTAGCGGGAGGGCCAATGAGGTACGAGCAGTACTTC.

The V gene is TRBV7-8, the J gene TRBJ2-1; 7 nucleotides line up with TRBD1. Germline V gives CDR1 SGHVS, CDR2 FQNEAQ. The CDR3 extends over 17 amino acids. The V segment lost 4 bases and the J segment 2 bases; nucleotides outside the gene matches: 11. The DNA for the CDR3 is TGTGCCAGCAGCTCGACAGAGACAGGGAGAACCTACAATGAGCAGTTCTTC. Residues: CASSSTETGRTYNEQFF.

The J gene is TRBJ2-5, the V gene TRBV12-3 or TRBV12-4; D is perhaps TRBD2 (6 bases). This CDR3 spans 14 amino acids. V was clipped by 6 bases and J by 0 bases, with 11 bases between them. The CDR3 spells CASSRGTYQETQYF. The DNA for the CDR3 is TGTGCCAGCAGCCGCGGGACGTACCAAGAGACCCAGTACTTC.

CDR3 sequence (DNA): TGTGCCAGCAGCCCGGACAGGGTTTTAGAGTACTTC. As protein: CASSPDRVLEYF. The chain recombines TRBV11-2 with TRBJ2-7, with 8 bases identical to TRBD1. Trimming cost V 5 bases and J 11 bases; bases outside gene matches: 8. CDR1 SGHAT and CDR2 FQNNGV come from the germline V gene. The CDR3 runs to 12 residues.

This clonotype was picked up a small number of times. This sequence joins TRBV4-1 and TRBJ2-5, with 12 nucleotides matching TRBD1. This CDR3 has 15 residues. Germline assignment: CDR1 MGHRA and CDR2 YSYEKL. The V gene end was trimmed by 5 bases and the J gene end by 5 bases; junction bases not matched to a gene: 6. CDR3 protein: CASSSAGTGGETQYF. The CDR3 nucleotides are TGCGCCAGCAGCTCTGCCGGGACAGGGGGCGAGACCCAGTACTTC.

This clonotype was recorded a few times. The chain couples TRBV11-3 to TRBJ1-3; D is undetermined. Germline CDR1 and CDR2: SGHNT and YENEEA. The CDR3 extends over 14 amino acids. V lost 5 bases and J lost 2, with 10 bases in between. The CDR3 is CASSPRHPGNTIYF. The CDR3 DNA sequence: TGTGCCAGCAGCCCCCGCCATCCTGGAAACACCATATATTTT.

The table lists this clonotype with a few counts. CDR3: CSAQQGLYEQYF. The CDR3 DNA reads TGCAGTGCCCAACAGGGGCTCTACGAGCAGTACTTC. The J gene is TRBJ2-7, the V gene TRBV20-1, with 7 bases aligning to TRBD1. This CDR3 has 12 amino acids. Germline V gives CDR1 DFQATT, CDR2 SNEGSKA (reference sequence). V shed 6 bases, J shed 3 bases, and the junction held 5 bases outside the gene matches.

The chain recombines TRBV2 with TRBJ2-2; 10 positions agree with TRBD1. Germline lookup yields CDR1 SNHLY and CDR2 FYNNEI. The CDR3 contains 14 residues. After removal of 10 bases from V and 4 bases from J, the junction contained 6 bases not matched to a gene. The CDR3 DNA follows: TGTGCCACCCCCGGGGACAGGGGCACCGGGGAGCTGTTTTTT. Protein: CATPGDRGTGELFF.

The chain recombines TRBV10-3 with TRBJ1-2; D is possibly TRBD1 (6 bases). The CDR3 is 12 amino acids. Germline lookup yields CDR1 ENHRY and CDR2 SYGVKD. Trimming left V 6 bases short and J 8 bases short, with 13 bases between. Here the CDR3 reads CAIRDSSFGYTF. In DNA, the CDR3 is TGTGCCATCAGGGACAGTTCTTTCGGCTACACCTTC.

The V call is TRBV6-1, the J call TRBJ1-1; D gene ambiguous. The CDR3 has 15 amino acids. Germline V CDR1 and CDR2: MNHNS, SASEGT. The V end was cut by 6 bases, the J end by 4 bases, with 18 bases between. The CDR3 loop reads CASRPGEPGATEAFF. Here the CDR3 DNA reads TGTGCCAGCAGGCCCGGGGAGCCCGGTGCCACTGAAGCTTTCTTT.

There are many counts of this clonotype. The CDR3 nucleotides are TGTGCCAGCAGTGAAGAACACAGGGGAAACATTCAGTACTTC. Its translation: CASSEEHRGNIQYF. The V call is TRBV25-1, the J call TRBJ2-4; TRBD1 matches at 7 bases. The germline gives CDR1 MGHDK, CDR2 SYGVNS. This CDR3 spans 14 amino acids. Unmatched junction bases numbered 4, after V lost 2 bases and J lost 6 bases.

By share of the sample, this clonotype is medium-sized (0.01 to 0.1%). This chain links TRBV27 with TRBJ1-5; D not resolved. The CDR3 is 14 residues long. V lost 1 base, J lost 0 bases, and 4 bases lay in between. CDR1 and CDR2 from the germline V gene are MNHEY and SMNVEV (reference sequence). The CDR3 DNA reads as TGTGCCAGCAGTTTATTCGGTAGCAATCAGCCCCAGCATTTT. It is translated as CASSLFGSNQPQHF.

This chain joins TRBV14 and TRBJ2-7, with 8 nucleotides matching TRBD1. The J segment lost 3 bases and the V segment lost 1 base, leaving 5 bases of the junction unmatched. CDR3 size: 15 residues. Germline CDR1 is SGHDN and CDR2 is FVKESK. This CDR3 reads CASSQAATGVYEQYF. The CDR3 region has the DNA TGTGCCAGCAGCCAAGCCGCGACAGGGGTCTACGAGCAGTACTTC.

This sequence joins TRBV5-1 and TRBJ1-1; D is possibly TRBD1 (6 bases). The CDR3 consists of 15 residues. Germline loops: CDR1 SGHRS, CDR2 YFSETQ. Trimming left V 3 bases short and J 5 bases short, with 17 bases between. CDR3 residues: CASSSSGGGGTEAFF. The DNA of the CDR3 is TGCGCCAGCAGCTCCAGTGGAGGGGGGGGGACTGAAGCTTTCTTT.

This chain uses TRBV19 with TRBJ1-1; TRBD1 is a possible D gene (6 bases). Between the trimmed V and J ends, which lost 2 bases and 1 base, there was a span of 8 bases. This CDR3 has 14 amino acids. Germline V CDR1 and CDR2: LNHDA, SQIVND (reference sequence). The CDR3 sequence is CASSIKTGNTEAFF. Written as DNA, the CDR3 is TGTGCCAGTAGTATAAAGACAGGGAACACTGAAGCTTTCTTT.

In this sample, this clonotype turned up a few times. The DNA of the CDR3 is TGTGCCAGCAGTGACCCGACAATGAGGCAGTTCTTC. Protein sequence: CASSDPTMRQFF. The chain is built from TRBV25-1 and TRBJ2-1; no clear D gene. The CDR3 runs to 12 residues. CDR1 and CDR2 from the germline V gene are MGHDK and SYGVNS. The ends were cut back, 3 bases at V and 12 bases at J, with 12 bases in the middle.

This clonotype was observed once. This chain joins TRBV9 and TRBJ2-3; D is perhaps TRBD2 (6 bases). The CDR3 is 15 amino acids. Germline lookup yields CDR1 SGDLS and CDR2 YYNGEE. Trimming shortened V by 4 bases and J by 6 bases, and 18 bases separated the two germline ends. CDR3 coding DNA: TGTGCCAGCAGCCTCAGAGGGCTAGCGAGGGATACGCAGTATTTT. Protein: CASSLRGLARDTQYF.

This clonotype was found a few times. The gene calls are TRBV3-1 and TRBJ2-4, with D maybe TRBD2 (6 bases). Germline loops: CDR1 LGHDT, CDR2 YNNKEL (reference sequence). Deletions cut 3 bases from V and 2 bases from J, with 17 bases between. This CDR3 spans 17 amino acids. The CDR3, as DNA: TGTGCCAGCAGCCAGGGAGGCTGGGCTGTGACCAAAAACATTCAGTACTTC. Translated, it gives CASSQGGWAVTKNIQYF. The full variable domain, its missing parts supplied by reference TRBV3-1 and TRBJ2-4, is DTAVSQTPKYLVTQMGNDKSIKCEQNLGHDTMYWYKQDSKKFLKIMFSYNNKELIINETVPNRFSPKSPDKAHLNLHINSLELGDSAVYFCASSQGGWAVTKNIQYFGAGTRLSVL.

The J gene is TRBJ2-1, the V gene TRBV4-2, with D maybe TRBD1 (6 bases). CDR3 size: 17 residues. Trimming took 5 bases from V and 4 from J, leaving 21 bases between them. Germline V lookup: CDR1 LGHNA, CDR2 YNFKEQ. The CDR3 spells CASSRAVTIQGYNEQFF. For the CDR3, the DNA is TGTGCCAGCAGCAGGGCGGTCACAATACAGGGTTACAATGAGCAGTTCTTC.

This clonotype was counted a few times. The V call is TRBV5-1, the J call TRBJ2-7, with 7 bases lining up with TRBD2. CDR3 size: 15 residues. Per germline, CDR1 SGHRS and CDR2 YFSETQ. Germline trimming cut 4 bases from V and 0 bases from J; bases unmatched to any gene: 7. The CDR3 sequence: CASSTGGTNSYEQYF. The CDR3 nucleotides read TGCGCCAGCAGCACTGGAGGGACTAACTCCTACGAGCAGTACTTC.